Presented here are 12 T cell receptor beta chains from one specimen sequenced in a study of T cells in localized non-small cell lung cancer. The protocol was immunoSEQ multiplex PCR, while the TCRdb copy is restricted to in-frame clones and leaves out a portion. The table has around 53,000 clones, around 81% seen once. The sample was PBMCs, taken before any cancer treatment. The receptor source for this set is a woman aged 35 to 75 with stage II lung adenocarcinoma.

This chain joins TRBV5-1 and TRBJ2-5, with 12 positions matching TRBD2. Germline CDR1 and CDR2: SGHRS and YFSETQ. The CDR3 spans 15 residues. V was pared by 5 bases and J by 5 bases, with 7 bases of the junction left unmatched. This CDR3 reads CASRKSSGGVETQYF. CDR3 in DNA: TGCGCCAGCAGGAAATCTAGCGGGGGGGTCGAGACCCAGTACTTC. Complete variable domain (other parts from reference TRBV5-1 and TRBJ2-5): KAGVTQTPRYLIKTRGQQVTLSCSPISGHRSVSWYQQTPGQGLQFLFEYFSETQRNKGNFPGRFSGRQFSNSRSEMNVSTLELGDSALYLCASRKSSGGVETQYFGPGTRLLVL.

The chain has TRBV7-3 and TRBJ2-3; 8 bases are shared with TRBD2. The germline V gene encodes CDR1 SGHTA and CDR2 FQGTGA. There are 15 residues in the CDR3. V lost 5 bases and J lost 0; bases outside the gene matches: 4. CDR3 in amino acids: CASSPSGGSTDTQYF. CDR3 DNA sequence: TGTGCCAGCAGCCCGTCGGGGGGGAGCACAGATACGCAGTATTTT.

This chain links TRBV30 with TRBJ2-1, with D unclear. Germline V gives CDR1 GTSNPN, CDR2 SVGIG (reference sequence). The ends were cut back, 0 bases at V and 0 bases at J, with 9 bases in the middle. The CDR3 covers 15 residues. In DNA form, the CDR3 reads TGTGCCTGGAGTGTACGGGTTAGCTCCTACAATGAGCAGTTCTTC. It translates to CAWSVRVSSYNEQFF.

The chain combines TRBV9 with TRBJ2-3, with 7 bases matching TRBD2. CDR1 and CDR2 from the germline V gene are SGDLS and YYNGEE. This CDR3 is 16 amino acids long. The junction had 6 bases not matched to a gene; V was cut back by 0 bases and J by 2 bases. CDR3 nucleotides: TGTGCCAGCAGCGTAGTTGGGACTACAAACACAGATACGCAGTATTTT. Translating gives CASSVVGTTNTDTQYF.

This rearrangement joins TRBV18 to TRBJ1-2, with a tentative D call TRBD1 (5 bases). Germline CDR1 KGHSH, CDR2 LQKENI. The ends were cut back, 0 bases at V and 14 bases at J, with 19 bases in the middle. The CDR3 is 14 residues long. CDR3 region: CASSPPDSVGRLTF. Written as DNA, the CDR3 is TGTGCCAGCTCACCACCCGACAGCGTCGGGCGCCTAACCTTC.

This clone was recorded only once. This rearrangement joins TRBV7-9 to TRBJ1-1; D remains unclear. V lost 0 bases and J lost 5, with 13 bases in between. Germline V gene sequence: CDR1 SEHNR, CDR2 FQNEAQ (reference sequence). The CDR3 has 15 amino acids. Here the CDR3 DNA reads TGTGCCAGCAGCTTAGCGGAGGGTTATGGAACTGAAGCTTTCTTT. Amino acid sequence: CASSLAEGYGTEAFF.

This sequence joins TRBV7-2 and TRBJ2-3; 10 bases agree with TRBD2. Germline-derived CDR1 and CDR2 are SGHTA and FQGNSA. This CDR3 spans 14 amino acids. Trimming removed 0 bases from V and 6 bases from J; junction bases left unmatched: 0. The CDR3 DNA sequence: TGTGCCAGCAGCTTAGCTAGCGGGGGGGATACGCAGTATTTT. Translating gives CASSLASGGDTQYF.

The chain has TRBV4-3 and TRBJ1-5; 7 bases fit TRBD1. The CDR3 consists of 15 residues. V lost 0 bases, J lost 5 bases, and 4 bases stayed unmatched. The germline CDR1 and CDR2 sequences are LGHNA and YSLEER. CDR3 amino acids: CASSQDRDRDQPQHF. DNA for the CDR3: TGCGCCAGCAGCCAAGACCGGGACAGAGATCAGCCCCAGCATTTT.

V gene TRBV30 combines with J gene TRBJ1-3; maybe TRBD1 (5 bases). Germline assignment: CDR1 GTSNPN and CDR2 SVGIG (reference sequence). V was cut by 4 bases and J by 0 bases, with 10 bases left in between. The length of the CDR3 is 14 residues. CDR3 sequence (DNA): TGTGCCTGGAACCCGGGACTCTCTGGAAACACCATATATTTT. Protein product: CAWNPGLSGNTIYF.

The rearrangement joins TRBV18 to TRBJ1-5; 8 positions agree with TRBD1. Germline assignment: CDR1 KGHSH and CDR2 LQKENI. The CDR3 extends over 16 amino acids. The J segment lost 1 base and the V segment lost 2 bases, leaving 4 bases of the junction unmatched. The CDR3 spells CASSPNGQGSNQPQHF. CDR3 bases: TGTGCCAGCTCACCAAACGGACAGGGCAGCAATCAGCCCCAGCATTTT.

The gene calls are TRBV18 and TRBJ2-2; TRBD2 matches 8 bases. The length of the CDR3 is 15 residues. CDR1 is KGHSH, CDR2 LQKENI, per germline. The ends lost 4 bases at V and 2 bases at J; junction bases unmatched: 3. The CDR3 DNA reads as TGTGCCAGCTCACAGAGCGGGGGAAACACCGGGGAGCTGTTTTTT. The encoded protein is CASSQSGGNTGELFF. The whole variable domain, remainder taken from reference TRBV18 and TRBJ2-2, is NAGVMQNPRHLVRRRGQEARLRCSPMKGHSHVYWYRQLPEEGLKFMVYLQKENIIDESGMPKERFSAEFPKEGPSILRIQQVVRGDSAAYFCASSQSGGNTGELFFGEGSRLTVL.

This clone was recorded once. The rearrangement links TRBV18 to TRBJ1-5, with a weak D call TRBD1 (5 bases). Per the germline V gene, CDR1 is KGHSH and CDR2 is LQKENI. V lost 6 bases and J lost 4, with 16 bases in between. CDR3 length: 15 amino acids. CDR3 nucleotide sequence: TGTGCCAGCTCGATGGGGCCCCGGAATAATCAGCCCCAGCATTTT. As protein: CASSMGPRNNQPQHF.